One sample yielded the 22 T cell receptor beta chains listed below, sequenced in a study of cytomegalovirus exposure and HLA in healthy donors. The primer mix had 60 Vbeta and 13 Jbeta primers. Repertoires were generated with immunoSEQ multiplex PCR, while TCRdb's copy carries only in-frame clones and drops some. Of 120,000 or so clones listed, under 12% are singletons. The source material was PBMCs. The receptors shown here come from a woman aged 18-35 years in good health and CMV-seropositive.

The CDR3 bases are TGTGCCAGCAGCGGCTCCGGGACAGGGTGGTACGGCTACACCTTC. It codes for CASSGSGTGWYGYTF. The J gene is TRBJ1-2, the V gene TRBV5-6, with 9 bases matching TRBD1. Germline assignment: CDR1 SGHDT and CDR2 YYEEEE. The junction had 12 bases not matched to a gene; V was cut back by 4 bases and J by 8 bases. The CDR3 has 15 amino acids. Full variable domain (outside the CDR3, taken from reference TRBV5-6 and TRBJ1-2): DAGVTQSPTHLIKTRGQQVTLRCSPKSGHDTVSWYQQALGQGPQFIFQYYEEEERQRGNFPDRFSGHQFPNYSSELNVNALLLGDSALYLCASSGSGTGWYGYTFGSGTRLTVV.

The chain joins TRBV30 to TRBJ1-1, with TRBD1 matching 7 bases. Germline V lookup: CDR1 GTSNPN, CDR2 SVGIG (reference sequence). The CDR3 is 13 residues long. The junction had 3 bases not matched to a gene; V was cut back by 1 base and J by 4 bases. The CDR3 nucleotides are TGTGCCTGGAGTGGACAGGGCGCCACTGAAGCTTTCTTT. It codes for CAWSGQGATEAFF.

This clone has just a few counts. The chain recombines TRBV30 with TRBJ2-6; 7 bases agree with TRBD2. Germline assignment: CDR1 GTSNPN and CDR2 SVGIG (reference sequence). V shed 0 bases, J shed 2 bases, and the junction held 1 base outside the gene matches. The CDR3 totals 15 residues. CDR3 protein: CAWSVGGPGANVLTF. CDR3 bases: TGTGCCTGGAGTGTGGGAGGGCCTGGGGCCAACGTCCTGACTTTC.

This chain links TRBV10-3 with TRBJ1-5; D is undetermined. Germline V gene lookup returns CDR1 ENHRY and CDR2 SYGVKD. Between the trimmed V and J ends, which lost 6 bases and 0 bases, there was a span of 6 bases. The CDR3 extends over 13 amino acids. CDR3 coding DNA: TGTGCCATCAGGGCAGATAGCAATCAGCCCCAGCATTTT. The encoded protein is CAIRADSNQPQHF.

The chain uses TRBV29-1 and TRBJ1-2, with unresolved D. This CDR3 has 11 residues. Trimming took off 7 bases at V and 6 bases at J, with 12 bases between the two ends. Germline CDR1 is SQVTM and CDR2 is ANQGSEA. CDR3 in DNA: TGCAGCGCGGAGGAGAGGAATGGCTACACCTTC. It translates to CSAEERNGYTF.

The genes are TRBV19 and TRBJ2-7; TRBD1 agrees at 8 bases. The CDR3 is 13 amino acids. CDR1 and CDR2 (germline): LNHDA, SQIVND (reference sequence). V shed 6 bases and J 5 bases; nucleotides not matched to a gene: 6. The CDR3 DNA reads as TGTGCCAGTAGAGCTCAGGGGGCAAACGAGCAGTACTTC. It codes for CASRAQGANEQYF.

The J gene is TRBJ2-3, the V gene TRBV11-2, with D perhaps TRBD2 (6 bases). V lost 3 bases to trimming and J lost 2 bases, with 12 bases between them. The CDR3 runs 15 residues. The germline gives CDR1 SGHAT, CDR2 FQNNGV. The CDR3 DNA reads TGTGCCAGCAGCTTTTCCGGGAGTAACACAGATACGCAGTATTTT. Translated: CASSFSGSNTDTQYF.

V is TRBV6-6 and J is TRBJ2-7, with 9 bases aligning to TRBD1. CDR1 and CDR2 from the germline V gene are MNHNY and SVGAGI (reference sequence). J gave up 5 bases and V 2 bases, and 7 bases lay outside the gene matches. This CDR3 region has 15 residues. CDR3 bases: TGTGCCAGCAGTTACCCCGGGACAGGGACCAACGAGCAGTACTTC. Encoded protein: CASSYPGTGTNEQYF.

A remark on this clone: Other DNA sequences in the sample encode the same CDR3. The chain carries TRBV28 and TRBJ2-3; possibly TRBD1 for D (5 bases). Germline V lookup: CDR1 MDHEN, CDR2 SYDVKM. The V and J ends lost 7 bases and 0 bases respectively, with 11 bases between them. This CDR3 is 14 amino acids long. DNA for the CDR3: TGTGCCAGCACCCCGACAGTAAGCACAGATACGCAGTATTTT. This codes for CASTPTVSTDTQYF.

This clone was found a few times. The CDR3 DNA reads TGTGCCGCAGGCCCCCCTCGATATGGCTACACCTTC. This translates into CAAGPPRYGYTF. The chain has TRBV28 and TRBJ1-2, with unresolved D. The CDR3 covers 12 residues. Trimming shortened V by 11 bases and J by 5 bases, and 15 bases separated the two germline ends. The germline CDR1 and CDR2 sequences are MDHEN and SYDVKM.

The chain links TRBV20-1 to TRBJ2-7, with D maybe TRBD2 (5 bases). CDR1 DFQATT and CDR2 SNEGSKA come from the germline V gene (reference sequence). CDR3 size: 11 residues. Between the trimmed V and J ends, which lost 3 bases and 6 bases, there was a span of 9 bases. For the CDR3, the DNA is TGCAGTGCTAGCCTAGCCGTCGAGCAGTACTTC. As protein: CSASLAVEQYF.

A few counts support this clone. One end of the junction varies from germline; a read error may be responsible. The rearrangement links TRBV7-9 to TRBJ1-3; D gene uncertain. The germline CDR1 and CDR2 sequences are SEHNR and FQNEAQ (reference sequence). This CDR3 is built from 11 residues. The CDR3 sequence is CVSQSGNTIYF. Here the CDR3 DNA reads TGTGTCAGCCAGTCGGGAAACACCATATATTTT.

This clone came up a few times. The rearrangement joins TRBV6-5 to TRBJ2-1, with a weak D call TRBD1 (6 bases). Trimming took off 0 bases at V and 8 bases at J, with 11 bases between the two ends. The CDR3 runs 14 residues. Germline CDR1 reads MNHEY; CDR2 reads SVGAGI. The CDR3 DNA is TGTGCCAGCAGTTACTCGTATAACAGGGATGAGCAGTTCTTC. Protein sequence: CASSYSYNRDEQFF.

This clone was recorded a few times. The chain recombines TRBV30 with TRBJ1-1, with D perhaps matching TRBD1 (6 bases). The germline V and J ends were trimmed by 5 bases and 5 bases, with 9 bases remaining between them. The CDR3 length is 11 residues. Germline V gene lookup returns CDR1 GTSNPN and CDR2 SVGIG (reference sequence). The CDR3 loop is CAWGDRTEAFF. The CDR3 bases are TGTGCCTGGGGAGACAGGACTGAAGCTTTCTTT.

V is TRBV9 and J is TRBJ1-5; tentative D call: TRBD1 (6 bases). Germline CDR1 SGDLS, CDR2 YYNGEE. This CDR3 spans 14 amino acids. With 0 bases removed from V and 7 bases from J, the gap between germline ends came to 11 bases. As DNA, the CDR3 is TGTGCCAGCAGCGTAGGGGCAGGGGCCCAGCCCCAGCATTTT. Its translation is CASSVGAGAQPQHF.

The rearrangement uses TRBV30 and TRBJ2-7, with 10 nucleotides matching TRBD2. V shed 1 base and J 13 bases; nucleotides not matched to a gene: 10. The CDR3 spans 13 residues. Germline CDR1 is GTSNPN and CDR2 is SVGIG (reference sequence). CDR3 amino acids: CAWSENSGGPSYF. As DNA, the CDR3 is TGTGCCTGGAGTGAAAATAGCGGGGGGCCATCTTACTTC.

This rearrangement joins TRBV18 to TRBJ2-2; tentatively, D is TRBD2 (6 bases). Trimming shortened V by 6 bases and J by 1 base, and 15 bases separated the two germline ends. Looked up from germline, CDR1 is KGHSH and CDR2 is LQKENI. The CDR3 covers 16 residues. The CDR3 DNA is TGTGCCAGCTCCCAAGTTGGGGACTTGAACACCGGGGAGCTGTTTTTT. It codes for CASSQVGDLNTGELFF.

This clone showed up just a few times. The chain uses TRBV9 and TRBJ1-4; D is possibly TRBD1 (6 bases). Trimming stripped 4 bases from V and 0 bases from J, with 16 bases between. This CDR3 spans 17 amino acids. CDR1 and CDR2 (germline): SGDLS, YYNGEE. DNA of the CDR3: TGTGCCAGCAGCCATGGACAGACAATTGCAACTAATGAAAAACTGTTTTTT. Translation: CASSHGQTIATNEKLFF.

This chain uses TRBV30 with TRBJ1-6, with D perhaps TRBD1 (6 bases). The CDR3 is 13 residues long. Germline CDR1 is GTSNPN and CDR2 is SVGIG (reference sequence). V shed 3 bases and J shed 11 bases, with 14 bases lying between them. The CDR3 region is CAWRSQGFTPLHF. CDR3 sequence (DNA): TGTGCCTGGAGATCACAGGGTTTTACACCCCTCCACTTT.

This clone showed up just a few times. The V gene is TRBV10-3, the J gene TRBJ2-1; 12 bases are a match to TRBD2. Per the germline V gene, CDR1 is ENHRY and CDR2 is SYGVKD. V lost 5 bases, J lost 9 bases, and 5 bases stayed unmatched. The CDR3 runs to 14 residues. CDR3 coding DNA: TGTGCCATCAGTTTGACTAGCGGGAGCTTTGAGCAGTTCTTC. Amino acid sequence: CAISLTSGSFEQFF.

This clone was found a few times. The chain couples TRBV19 to TRBJ2-3; TRBD2 agrees at 11 bases. V lost 1 base and J lost 6; bases outside the gene matches: 15. The CDR3 runs to 19 residues. The germline CDR1 and CDR2 sequences are LNHDA and SQIVND (reference sequence). Written as DNA, the CDR3 is TGTGCCAGTAGTATAGCTACCTCAGCGCTAGCGGGAGGCGAGGATACGCAGTATTTT. Protein sequence: CASSIATSALAGGEDTQYF.

The V gene is TRBV19, the J gene TRBJ2-3, with 10 bases aligning to TRBD2. J gave up 1 base and V 5 bases, and 6 bases lay outside the gene matches. Germline lookup yields CDR1 LNHDA and CDR2 SQIVND (reference sequence). CDR3 size: 16 residues. CDR3 sequence: CASSVLLAGGTDTQYF. CDR3 nucleotides: TGTGCCAGTAGTGTGCTTCTAGCGGGAGGCACAGATACGCAGTATTTT.